The entry that follows covers one TCR beta chain sequence. Antigen specificity is unknown. Losses at the gene ends were 0 bases for V and 1 base for J; bases not matched to a gene: 6. The CDR3 consists of 17 residues. The germline V gene has CDR1 SGHNT and CDR2 YYREEE (reference sequence). The data derive from a study of T cell responses to AZD1222 COVID-19 vaccine. Study outcomes and limitations: Spike regions recognized by vaccine-associated CD4 TCRs spanned the protein, led by 160-218 and 743-854. In a largely white British group with more females than males, clonal diversity was possibly underestimated. Rises in breadth and depth of Spike-specific TCRs came after two AZD1222 doses.

Produced via immunoSEQ multiplex PCR; TCRdb's table is partial and in-frame only. The sample yields 150,000 or so clones, about 90% seen once. The genes are TRBV5-4 and TRBJ2-2; 7 bases match TRBD2. This receptor was obtained from an adult who received the AZD1222 COVID-19 vaccine. The specimen was peripheral blood, collected 28 days after the second AZD1222 dose. The CDR3 loop reads CASSLAGRGQNTGELFF. CDR3 DNA: TGTGCCAGCAGCTTGGCGGGGAGGGGCCAGAACACCGGGGAGCTGTTTTTT.